A single sample gave rise to the 30 T cell receptor beta chains below, sequenced in a study of blood T cell dynamics during melanoma immunotherapy. The repertoire was sequenced with immunoSEQ multiplex PCR; TCRdb's copy has only in-frame clones and lacks some. The top ten hold about 8% of the sample, which has approximately 15,000 clones, roughly 84% seen once. Time point noted: pre-treatment baseline. The starting material was blood, obtained from a patient treated with checkpoint blockade. These receptors came from a human donor with melanoma.

V usage is TRBV10-3 and J usage is TRBJ1-6; 8 bases fit TRBD1. V gave up 6 bases and J gave up 7 bases; unmatched junction bases: 2. The CDR3 runs 13 residues. Germline lookup yields CDR1 ENHRY and CDR2 SYGVKD. Here the CDR3 DNA reads TGTGCCATCAGGGACAGGGAGAATTCACCCCTCCACTTT. This translates into CAIRDRENSPLHF.

This chain links TRBV7-3 with TRBJ1-2, with 9 nucleotides matching TRBD1. Losses at the gene ends were 5 bases for V and 5 bases for J; bases not matched to a gene: 9. In germline, CDR1 is SGHTA, CDR2 FQGTGA. This CDR3 contains 15 residues. CDR3 DNA: TGTGCCAGCAGCACAACAGGGGGCGCGGGTTATGGCTACACCTTC. As protein: CASSTTGGAGYGYTF.

The rearrangement links TRBV29-1 to TRBJ2-2, with 9 bases fitting TRBD2. V lost 4 bases to trimming and J lost 1 base; unmatched junction nucleotides: 7. CDR1 is SQVTM, CDR2 ANQGSEA, per germline. CDR3 size: 16 residues. CDR3: CSVGNLAGKNTGELFF. In DNA form, the CDR3 reads TGCAGCGTTGGCAATCTAGCGGGAAAGAACACCGGGGAGCTGTTTTTT.

This sequence joins TRBV9 and TRBJ2-7; perhaps TRBD2 as D (6 bases). Germline values: CDR1 SGDLS, CDR2 YYNGEE. Trimming removed 4 bases at V and 0 bases at J, with 14 bases between. The CDR3 sequence is 15 residues long. This chain's CDR3 is CASSLGSGSSYEQYF. The CDR3 DNA is TGTGCCAGCAGCCTCGGTAGCGGTAGCTCCTACGAGCAGTACTTC.

This clone was seen more than once but under ten times. CDR3 coding DNA: TGTGCCAGTAGTAAGTGGGAAACACAAAATGAGCAGTTCTTC. Protein sequence: CASSKWETQNEQFF. J is TRBJ2-1 and V is TRBV19; no firm D call. The germline V gene encodes CDR1 LNHDA and CDR2 SQIVND (reference sequence). The length of the CDR3 is 14 residues. Trimming removed 4 bases at V and 7 bases at J, with 14 bases between.

The V gene is TRBV11-2, the J gene TRBJ2-5; D uncertain. CDR1 is SGHAT, CDR2 FQNNGV, per germline. This CDR3 region has 11 residues. Trimming took 5 bases from V and 2 from J, leaving 3 bases between them. This CDR3 is CASSPQETQYF. The DNA of the CDR3 is TGTGCCAGCAGCCCACAAGAGACCCAGTACTTC.

This chain connects TRBV28 to TRBJ1-5; maybe TRBD1 (5 bases). CDR3 length: 12 residues. CDR1 is MDHEN, CDR2 SYDVKM, per germline. Trimming removed 10 bases at V and 0 bases at J, with 7 bases between. CDR3 loop: CAIRGSNQPQHF. The CDR3 DNA follows: TGTGCCATTAGGGGTAGCAATCAGCCCCAGCATTTT.

The V and J genes are TRBV7-8 and TRBJ2-1; D might be TRBD2 (5 bases). The CDR3 sequence is 14 residues long. The germline CDR1 and CDR2 sequences are SGHVS and FQNEAQ. V lost 7 bases and J lost 8, with 18 bases in between. The CDR3 DNA is TGTGCCAGCACCGCCCGGGGTCTCGCCGATGAGCAGTTCTTC. Translated, it gives CASTARGLADEQFF.

The genes are TRBV28 and TRBJ1-1; D is uncertain. The V end lost 8 bases, the J end lost 2 bases, and 21 bases lay between the germline ends. CDR1 and CDR2 from the germline V gene are MDHEN and SYDVKM. The CDR3 has 16 residues. CDR3 sequence (DNA): TGTGCCAGCGTGAGCCCAAGCGGGCCGATAAACACTGAAGCTTTCTTT. Translation: CASVSPSGPINTEAFF.

DNA of the CDR3: TGTGCCAGCAGCAAAGAGGATTTATGGGAGGGTTCCACCGGGGAGCTGTTTTTT. It encodes CASSKEDLWEGSTGELFF. This chain uses TRBV21-1 with TRBJ2-2; the D call TRBD2 from the table was never checked on the DNA. TRBV21-1 is tagged as a pseudogene. The CDR3 is 18 amino acids.

V usage is TRBV19 and J usage is TRBJ2-7; D unclear. CDR3 length: 12 amino acids. Trimming shortened V by 4 bases and J by 4 bases, and 8 bases separated the two germline ends. Germline assignment: CDR1 LNHDA and CDR2 SQIVND (reference sequence). CDR3 residues: CASSTSGYEQYF. The CDR3 DNA follows: TGTGCCAGTAGTACGAGTGGGTACGAGCAGTACTTC.

The J gene is TRBJ2-5, the V gene TRBV7-8, with 7 positions matching TRBD2. This CDR3 region has 16 residues. J was trimmed by 1 base and V by 0 bases; bases with no gene match: 5. CDR1 and CDR2 from the germline V gene are SGHVS and FQNEAQ. Written as DNA, the CDR3 is TGTGCCAGCAGCTTAGCTTTACTAGCGAGCCAAGAGACCCAGTACTTC. This translates into CASSLALLASQETQYF.

This chain connects TRBV2 to TRBJ2-7; 8 nucleotides line up with TRBD2. Unmatched junction bases numbered 10, after V lost 0 bases and J lost 3 bases. The CDR3 sequence is 17 residues long. Germline V gene lookup returns CDR1 SNHLY and CDR2 FYNNEI. CDR3 loop: CASSEAEDGGDSYEQYF. In DNA, the CDR3 is TGTGCCAGCAGTGAAGCGGAAGACGGGGGGGATAGCTACGAGCAGTACTTC.

The chain links TRBV25-1 to TRBJ2-7; no reliable D call. The CDR3 consists of 11 residues. Trimming left V 0 bases short and J 4 bases short, with 1 base between. CDR1 MGHDK and CDR2 SYGVNS come from the germline V gene. Here the CDR3 reads CASSEYYEQYF. The CDR3 DNA reads TGTGCCAGCAGTGAATATTACGAGCAGTACTTC.

The chain joins TRBV6-5 to TRBJ2-3; 8 bases fit TRBD2. Trimming cost V 6 bases and J 1 base; bases outside gene matches: 6. This CDR3 has 15 residues. The V gene's germline CDR1 is MNHEY and CDR2 SVGAGI. The CDR3 here is CASRRELAGTDTQYF. Written as DNA, the CDR3 is TGTGCCAGCAGGCGAGAACTAGCGGGCACAGATACGCAGTATTTT.

This clone was found once. As DNA, the CDR3 is TGTGCCAGCAGTTACGGGGAAAATTCACCCCTCCACTTT. It is translated as CASSYGENSPLHF. The chain combines TRBV6-6 with TRBJ1-6; D is uncertain. Looked up from germline, CDR1 is MNHNY and CDR2 is SVGAGI (reference sequence). This CDR3 comprises 13 residues. Trimming removed 2 bases from V and 7 bases from J, with 6 bases in between.

The chain is built from TRBV7-9 and TRBJ2-1; 12 bases line up with TRBD2. V gave up 5 bases and J gave up 5 bases; unmatched junction bases: 7. From germline, CDR1 is SEHNR and CDR2 FQNEAQ (reference sequence). The CDR3 is 16 amino acids. CDR3 loop: CASSPRTSGDNNEQFF. CDR3 bases: TGTGCCAGCAGCCCCCGGACTAGCGGGGACAACAATGAGCAGTTCTTC.

This chain joins TRBV5-6 and TRBJ2-7; 12 positions agree with TRBD2. Germline V gene lookup returns CDR1 SGHDT and CDR2 YYEEEE. J was trimmed by 7 bases and V by 0 bases; bases with no gene match: 5. The CDR3 spans 15 residues. Written as DNA, the CDR3 is TGTGCCAGCAGCTTGGATACTAGCGGGAGGCTTGAGCAGTACTTC. Translating gives CASSLDTSGRLEQYF.

This clone occurred a few times. This sequence joins TRBV14 and TRBJ1-1; a weak D match, TRBD1 (6 bases). This CDR3 spans 13 amino acids. Germline CDR1 reads SGHDN; CDR2 reads FVKESK. The V and J ends lost 5 bases and 5 bases respectively, with 12 bases between them. The DNA of the CDR3 is TGTGCCAGCAGCAGGCCACAGGGAACTGAAGCTTTCTTT. Translation: CASSRPQGTEAFF.

The J gene is TRBJ2-5, the V gene TRBV9, with D possibly matching TRBD1 (6 bases). The CDR3 is 14 amino acids. The germline V and J ends were trimmed by 0 bases and 1 base, with 7 bases remaining between them. The germline CDR1 and CDR2 sequences are SGDLS and YYNGEE. The CDR3 DNA sequence: TGTGCCAGCAGCGTAGGAGGGGGCCAAGAGACCCAGTACTTC. Protein: CASSVGGGQETQYF.

The V gene is TRBV10-3, the J gene TRBJ2-7; 8 nucleotides match TRBD1. CDR1 is ENHRY, CDR2 SYGVKD, per germline. The CDR3 totals 14 residues. After removal of 4 bases from V and 3 bases from J, the junction contained 5 bases not matched to a gene. The CDR3 sequence is CAISAGTGLYEQYF. Here the CDR3 DNA reads TGTGCCATCAGTGCCGGGACAGGCCTCTACGAGCAGTACTTC.

The chain employs TRBV11-3 and TRBJ2-1; 7 nucleotides align to TRBD2. The CDR3 is made up of 14 amino acids. Trimming removed 1 base from V and 12 bases from J; junction bases left unmatched: 9. Per the germline V gene, CDR1 is SGHNT and CDR2 is YENEEA. CDR3 in amino acids: CASSLVRSGTSQFF. The DNA of the CDR3 is TGTGCCAGCAGCTTAGTAAGAAGCGGGACGTCGCAGTTCTTC.

The V and J genes are TRBV10-3 and TRBJ1-1; TRBD1 is a possible D gene (6 bases). This CDR3 is built from 14 residues. Germline loops: CDR1 ENHRY, CDR2 SYGVKD. Trimming took 0 bases from V and 1 from J, leaving 6 bases between them. In DNA, the CDR3 is TGTGCCATCAGTGAGTCCAGGGGGAACACTGAAGCTTTCTTT. It yields the protein CAISESRGNTEAFF.

CDR3 sequence (DNA): TGCGCCAGCAGCCAAGTAGCTAGCGGGAGCACAGATACGCAGTATTTT. Amino acid sequence: CASSQVASGSTDTQYF. The chain couples TRBV4-3 to TRBJ2-3; 8 bases are a match to TRBD2. This CDR3 has 16 amino acids. The V and J ends lost 1 base and 0 bases, in that order; junction bases with no gene match: 3. The V gene's germline CDR1 is LGHNA and CDR2 YSLEER.

The rearrangement uses TRBV18 and TRBJ2-5; weak D call: TRBD2 (5 bases). The J call may be in error: the DNA end matches TRBJ2-7 better. CDR1 KGHSH and CDR2 LQKENI come from the germline V gene. This CDR3 spans 14 amino acids. Here the CDR3 DNA reads TGTGCCAGCTCACCAGATTCTAGCCGGTACGAGCAGTACTTC. Amino acids: CASSPDSSRYEQYF.

CDR3 amino acids: CAWSPGTGGSDTQYF. DNA of the CDR3: TGTGCCTGGAGTCCCGGGACAGGGGGTTCAGATACGCAGTATTTT. The rearrangement links TRBV30 to TRBJ2-3; 11 bases are a match to TRBD1. The V gene end was trimmed by 2 bases and the J gene end by 4 bases; junction bases not matched to a gene: 5. Germline-derived CDR1 and CDR2 are GTSNPN and SVGIG (reference sequence). There are 15 residues in the CDR3.

The chain combines TRBV29-1 with TRBJ1-2; no clear D. The V and J ends lost 1 base and 8 bases respectively, with 11 bases between them. There are 12 residues in the CDR3. CDR1 SQVTM and CDR2 ANQGSEA come from the germline V gene. The CDR3 region is CSVEGAGWGYTF. The CDR3 DNA sequence: TGCAGCGTTGAAGGGGCCGGGTGGGGCTACACCTTC.

V and J are TRBV4-1 and TRBJ2-2, with D possibly TRBD2 on 6 matching bases. Trimming cost V 5 bases and J 2 bases, with 15 bases left between them. The CDR3 length is 16 residues. CDR1 is MGHRA, CDR2 YSYEKL, per germline. The CDR3 loop reads CASSFHISGNTGELFF. As DNA, the CDR3 is TGCGCCAGCAGCTTCCACATTAGCGGAAACACCGGGGAGCTGTTTTTT.

The V gene is TRBV27, the J gene TRBJ1-1, with D hard to call. V was clipped by 8 bases and J by 1 base, with 11 bases between them. Germline V CDR1 and CDR2: MNHEY, SMNVEV (reference sequence). CDR3 length: 13 amino acids. CDR3 sequence (DNA): TGTGCCAGCCCTCGGGGTAAGAACACTGAAGCTTTCTTT. The encoded protein is CASPRGKNTEAFF.

CDR3 region: CASSLQGNTEAFF. CDR3 coding DNA: TGTGCCAGCAGTTTGCAGGGGAACACTGAAGCTTTCTTT. V is TRBV14 and J is TRBJ1-1; tentative D call: TRBD1 (5 bases). Germline CDR1 reads SGHDN; CDR2 reads FVKESK. The germline V and J ends were trimmed by 6 bases and 1 base, with 9 bases remaining between them. This CDR3 region has 13 residues.